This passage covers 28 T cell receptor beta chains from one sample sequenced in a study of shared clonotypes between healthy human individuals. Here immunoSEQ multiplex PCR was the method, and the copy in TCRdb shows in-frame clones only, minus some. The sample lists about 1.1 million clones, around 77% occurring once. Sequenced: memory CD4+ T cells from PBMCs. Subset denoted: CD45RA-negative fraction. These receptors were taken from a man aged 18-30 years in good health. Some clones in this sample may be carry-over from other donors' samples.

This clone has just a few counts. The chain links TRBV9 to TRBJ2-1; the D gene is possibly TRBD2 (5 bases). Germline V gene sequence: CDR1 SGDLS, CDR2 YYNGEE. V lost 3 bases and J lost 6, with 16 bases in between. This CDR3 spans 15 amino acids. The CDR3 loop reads CASSARSEGPNEQFF. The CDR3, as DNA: TGTGCCAGCAGCGCCCGGTCTGAGGGCCCCAATGAGCAGTTCTTC.

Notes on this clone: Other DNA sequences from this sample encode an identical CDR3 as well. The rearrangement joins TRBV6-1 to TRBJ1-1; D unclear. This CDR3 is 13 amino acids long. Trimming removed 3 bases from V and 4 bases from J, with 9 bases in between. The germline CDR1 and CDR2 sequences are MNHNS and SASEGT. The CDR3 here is CASSEEGGTEAFF. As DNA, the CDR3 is TGTGCCAGCAGTGAGGAGGGAGGCACTGAAGCTTTCTTT.

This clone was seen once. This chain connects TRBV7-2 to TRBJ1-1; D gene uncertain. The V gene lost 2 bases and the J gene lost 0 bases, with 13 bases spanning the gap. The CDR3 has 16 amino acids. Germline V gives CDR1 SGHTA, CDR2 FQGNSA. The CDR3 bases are TGTGCCAGCAGCTTATTAGCGGCAGTCCTGAACACTGAAGCTTTCTTT. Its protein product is CASSLLAAVLNTEAFF.

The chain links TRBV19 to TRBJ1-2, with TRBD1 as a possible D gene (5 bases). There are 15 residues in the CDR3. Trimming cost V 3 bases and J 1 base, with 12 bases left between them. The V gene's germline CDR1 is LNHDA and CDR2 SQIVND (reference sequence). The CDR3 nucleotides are TGTGCCAGTAGTATGTCCGGGACCCTTAACTATGGCTACACCTTC. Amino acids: CASSMSGTLNYGYTF.

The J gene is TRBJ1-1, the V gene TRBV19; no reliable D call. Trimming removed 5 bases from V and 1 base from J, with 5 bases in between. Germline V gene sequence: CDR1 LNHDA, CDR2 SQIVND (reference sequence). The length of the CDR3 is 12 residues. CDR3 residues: CASSLRNTEAFF. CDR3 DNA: TGTGCCAGTAGTCTGCGGAACACTGAAGCTTTCTTT.

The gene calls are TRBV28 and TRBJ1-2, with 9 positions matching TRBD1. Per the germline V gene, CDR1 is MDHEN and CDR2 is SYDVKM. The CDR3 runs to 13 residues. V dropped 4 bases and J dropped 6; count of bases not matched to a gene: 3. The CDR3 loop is CASSSRTGDGYTF. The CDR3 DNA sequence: TGTGCCAGCAGTTCCCGGACAGGGGATGGCTACACCTTC.

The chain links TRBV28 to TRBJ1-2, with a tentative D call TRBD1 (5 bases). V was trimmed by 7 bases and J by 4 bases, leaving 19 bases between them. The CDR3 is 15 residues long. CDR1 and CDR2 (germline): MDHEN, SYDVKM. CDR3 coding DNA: TGTGCCAGCACCCGCGGGCTAAGGGACGGCTATGGCTACACCTTC. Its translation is CASTRGLRDGYGYTF.

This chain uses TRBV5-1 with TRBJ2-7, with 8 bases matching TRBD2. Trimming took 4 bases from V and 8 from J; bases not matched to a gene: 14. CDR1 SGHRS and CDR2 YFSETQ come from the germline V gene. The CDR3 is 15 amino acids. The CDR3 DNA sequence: TGCGCCAGCAGCACTACTAGCGGAGCCCCTACGAAGCAGTACTTC. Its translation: CASSTTSGAPTKQYF.

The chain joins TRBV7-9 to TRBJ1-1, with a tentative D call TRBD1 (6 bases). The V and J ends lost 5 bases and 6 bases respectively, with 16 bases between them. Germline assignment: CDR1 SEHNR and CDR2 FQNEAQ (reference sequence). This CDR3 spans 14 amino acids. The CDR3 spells CASSLQGRWSEAFF. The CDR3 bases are TGTGCCAGCAGCCTCCAGGGGAGGTGGTCTGAAGCTTTCTTT.

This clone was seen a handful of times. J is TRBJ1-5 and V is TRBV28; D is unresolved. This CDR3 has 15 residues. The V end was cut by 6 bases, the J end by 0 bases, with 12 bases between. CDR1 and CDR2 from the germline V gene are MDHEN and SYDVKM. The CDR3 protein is CASSKEAYSNQPQHF. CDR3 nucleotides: TGTGCCAGCAGCAAAGAGGCTTATAGCAATCAGCCCCAGCATTTT.

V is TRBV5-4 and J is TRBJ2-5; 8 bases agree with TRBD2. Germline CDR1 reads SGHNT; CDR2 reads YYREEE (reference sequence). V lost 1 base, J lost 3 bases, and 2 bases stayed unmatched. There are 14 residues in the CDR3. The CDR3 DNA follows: TGTGCCAGCAGCTTGAATAGCGGGAAAGAGACCCAGTACTTC. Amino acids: CASSLNSGKETQYF. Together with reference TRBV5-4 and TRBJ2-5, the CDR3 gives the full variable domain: ETGVTQSPTHLIKTRGQQVTLRCSSQSGHNTVSWYQQALGQGPQFIFQYYREEENGRGNFPPRFSGLQFPNYSSELNVNALELDDSALYLCASSLNSGKETQYFGPGTRLLVL.

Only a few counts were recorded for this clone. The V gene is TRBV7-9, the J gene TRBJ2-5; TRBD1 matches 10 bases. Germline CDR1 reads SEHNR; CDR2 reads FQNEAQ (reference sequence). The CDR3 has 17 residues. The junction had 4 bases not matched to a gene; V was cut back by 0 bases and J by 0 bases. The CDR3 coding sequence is TGTGCCAGCAGCTTAGCGTTGGGACAGGGGTACCAAGAGACCCAGTACTTC. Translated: CASSLALGQGYQETQYF.

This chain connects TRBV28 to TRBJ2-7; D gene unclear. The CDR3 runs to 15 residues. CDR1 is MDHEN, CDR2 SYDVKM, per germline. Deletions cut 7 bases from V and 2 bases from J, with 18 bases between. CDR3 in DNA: TGTGCCAGCACCCAAAATATTGTGGCAGCCTACGAGCAGTACTTC. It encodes CASTQNIVAAYEQYF.

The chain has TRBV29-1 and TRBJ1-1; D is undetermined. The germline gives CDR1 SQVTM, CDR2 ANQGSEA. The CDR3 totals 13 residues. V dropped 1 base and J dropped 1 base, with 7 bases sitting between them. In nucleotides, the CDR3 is TGCAGCGTTGAAGGTCCGCCGAACACTGAAGCTTTCTTT. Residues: CSVEGPPNTEAFF.

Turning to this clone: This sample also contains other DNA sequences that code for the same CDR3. The chain's CDR3 is CASSFSQGHEQYF. DNA of the CDR3: TGTGCCAGCAGCTTCAGTCAGGGCCACGAGCAGTACTTC. The chain is built from TRBV7-2 and TRBJ2-7; maybe TRBD1 (5 bases). This CDR3 spans 13 amino acids. Germline-derived CDR1 and CDR2 are SGHTA and FQGNSA. Deletions cut 3 bases from V and 5 bases from J, with 11 bases between.

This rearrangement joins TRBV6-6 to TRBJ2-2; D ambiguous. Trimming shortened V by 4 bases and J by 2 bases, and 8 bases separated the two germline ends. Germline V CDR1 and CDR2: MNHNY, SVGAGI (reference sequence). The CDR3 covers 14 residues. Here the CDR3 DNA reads TGTGCCAGCAGTTTATACATAAACACCGGGGAGCTGTTTTTT. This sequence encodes CASSLYINTGELFF.

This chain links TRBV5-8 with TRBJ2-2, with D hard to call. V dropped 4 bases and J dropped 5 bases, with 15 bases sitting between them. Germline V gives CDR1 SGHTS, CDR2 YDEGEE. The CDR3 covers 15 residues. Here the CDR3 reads CASSQGKGVTGELFF. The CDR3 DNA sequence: TGTGCCAGCAGCCAAGGAAAGGGCGTAACCGGGGAGCTGTTTTTT.

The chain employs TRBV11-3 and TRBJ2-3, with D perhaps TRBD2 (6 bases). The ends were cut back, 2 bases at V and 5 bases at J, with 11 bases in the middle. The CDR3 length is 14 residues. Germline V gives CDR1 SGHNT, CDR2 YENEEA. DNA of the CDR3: TGTGCCAGCAGCTTACTGGGGGGAGGAGATACGCAGTATTTT. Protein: CASSLLGGGDTQYF.

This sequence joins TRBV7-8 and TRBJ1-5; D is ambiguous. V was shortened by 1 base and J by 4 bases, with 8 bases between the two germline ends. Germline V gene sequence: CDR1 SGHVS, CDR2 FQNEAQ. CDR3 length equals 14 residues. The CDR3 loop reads CASSLVAGNQPQHF. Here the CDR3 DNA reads TGTGCCAGCAGCTTAGTTGCGGGTAATCAGCCCCAGCATTTT. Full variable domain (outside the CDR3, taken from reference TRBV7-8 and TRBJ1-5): GAGVSQSPRYKVAKRGQDVALRCDPISGHVSLFWYQQALGQGPEFLTYFQNEAQLDKSGLPSDRFFAERPEGSVSTLKIQRTQQEDSAVYLCASSLVAGNQPQHFGDGTRLSIL.

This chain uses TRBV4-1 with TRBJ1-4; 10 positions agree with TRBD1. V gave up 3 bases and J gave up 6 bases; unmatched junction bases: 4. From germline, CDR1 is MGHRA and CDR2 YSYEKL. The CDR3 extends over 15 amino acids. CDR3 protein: CASSQLGTGDEKLFF. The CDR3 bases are TGCGCCAGCAGCCAGTTAGGGACAGGGGATGAAAAACTGTTTTTT.

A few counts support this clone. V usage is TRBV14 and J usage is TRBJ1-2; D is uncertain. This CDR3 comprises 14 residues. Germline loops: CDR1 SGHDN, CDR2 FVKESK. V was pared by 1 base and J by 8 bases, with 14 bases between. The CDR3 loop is CASSQVTRAGGYTF. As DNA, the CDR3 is TGTGCCAGCAGCCAAGTAACCCGGGCCGGCGGCTACACCTTC.

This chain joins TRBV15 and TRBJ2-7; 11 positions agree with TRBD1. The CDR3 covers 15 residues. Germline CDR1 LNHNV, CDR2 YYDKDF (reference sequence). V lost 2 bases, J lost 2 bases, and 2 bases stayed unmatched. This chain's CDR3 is CATSRKGQGAYEQYF. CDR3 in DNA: TGTGCCACCAGCAGAAAGGGACAGGGGGCCTACGAGCAGTACTTC.

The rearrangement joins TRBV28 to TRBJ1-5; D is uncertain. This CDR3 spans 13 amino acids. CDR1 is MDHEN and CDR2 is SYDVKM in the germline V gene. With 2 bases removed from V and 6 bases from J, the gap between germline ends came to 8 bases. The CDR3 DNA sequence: TGTGCCAGCAGTTTAACGTGGGGTCAGCCCCAGCATTTT. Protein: CASSLTWGQPQHF.

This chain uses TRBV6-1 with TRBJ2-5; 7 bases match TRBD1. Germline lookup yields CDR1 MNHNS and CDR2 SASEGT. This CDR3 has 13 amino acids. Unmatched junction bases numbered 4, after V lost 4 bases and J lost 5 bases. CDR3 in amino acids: CASSGGTVETQYF. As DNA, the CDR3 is TGTGCCAGCAGTGGGGGGACAGTGGAGACCCAGTACTTC.

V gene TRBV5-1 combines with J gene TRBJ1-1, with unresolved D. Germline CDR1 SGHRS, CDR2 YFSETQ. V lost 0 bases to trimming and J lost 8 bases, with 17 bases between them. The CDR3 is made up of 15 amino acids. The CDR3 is CASSLVPVTDGEAFF. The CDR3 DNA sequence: TGCGCCAGCAGCTTGGTCCCGGTCACGGACGGGGAAGCTTTCTTT.

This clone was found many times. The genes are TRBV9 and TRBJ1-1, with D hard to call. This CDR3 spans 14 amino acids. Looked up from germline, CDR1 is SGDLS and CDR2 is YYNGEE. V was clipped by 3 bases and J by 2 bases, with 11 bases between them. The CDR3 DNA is TGTGCCAGCAGCGCAATAGCAGATAACACTGAAGCTTTCTTT. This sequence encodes CASSAIADNTEAFF.

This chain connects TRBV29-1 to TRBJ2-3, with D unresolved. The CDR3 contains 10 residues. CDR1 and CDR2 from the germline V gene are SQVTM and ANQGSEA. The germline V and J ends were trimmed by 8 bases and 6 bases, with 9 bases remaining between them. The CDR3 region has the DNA TGCAGCACCCACACGGATACGCAGTATTTT. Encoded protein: CSTHTDTQYF.

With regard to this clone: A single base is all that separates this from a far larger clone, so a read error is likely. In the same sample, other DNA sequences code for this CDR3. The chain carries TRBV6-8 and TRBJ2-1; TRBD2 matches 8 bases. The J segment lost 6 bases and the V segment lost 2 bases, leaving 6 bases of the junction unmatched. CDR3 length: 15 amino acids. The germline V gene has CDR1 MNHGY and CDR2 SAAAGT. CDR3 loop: CASSYRREVPNEQFF. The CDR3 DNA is TGTGCCAGCAGTTACAGGCGGGAGGTCCCCAATGAGCAGTTCTTC.